The 8 T cell receptor beta chains below come from one sample, sequenced in a study of CD8+ T cells in alopecia areata. cDNA prepared by RNA extraction and subsequent reverse transcription served as the template for sequencing. Data came from immunoSEQ multiplex PCR; TCRdb stores just in-frame clones and leaves some out. The table shows 89,000 or so clones, with 51% occurring only once. The sequencing input was NKG2D-high CD8+ T cells sorted from blood. All receptors come from a human donor with alopecia areata.

The V and J genes are TRBV27 and TRBJ2-5, with D hard to call. Trimming took 7 bases from V and 0 from J, leaving 15 bases between them. Germline loops: CDR1 MNHEY, CDR2 SMNVEV (reference sequence). CDR3 length: 15 residues. The CDR3 here is CASTPTGLYQETQYF. DNA for the CDR3: TGTGCCAGCACCCCTACGGGTTTGTACCAAGAGACCCAGTACTTC.

The chain employs TRBV2 and TRBJ2-7, with D uncertain. CDR3 length: 14 amino acids. Germline CDR1 SNHLY, CDR2 FYNNEI. The V and J ends lost 4 bases and 1 base respectively, with 11 bases between them. CDR3 bases: TGTGCCAGCAGTGCTCCGGACCAGTCCTACGAGCAGTACTTC. It codes for CASSAPDQSYEQYF.

This clone was observed a handful of times. The CDR3 bases are TGCAGCTCAAACGTGGGGTCCTACAATGAGCAGTTCTTC. Translated: CSSNVGSYNEQFF. This chain uses TRBV29-1 with TRBJ2-1; D is unresolved. Germline loops: CDR1 SQVTM, CDR2 ANQGSEA. The CDR3 spans 13 residues. V lost 8 bases and J lost 1, with 12 bases in between.

The chain recombines TRBV5-6 with TRBJ2-7; 12 bases line up with TRBD2. J was trimmed by 2 bases and V by 0 bases; bases with no gene match: 3. The CDR3 is 16 amino acids. The V gene's germline CDR1 is SGHDT and CDR2 YYEEEE. CDR3 sequence (DNA): TGTGCCAGCAGCTTGGGACTAGCGGGGGAAACCTACGAGCAGTACTTC. Protein: CASSLGLAGETYEQYF. Full variable domain (rest looked up from reference TRBV5-6 and TRBJ2-7): DAGVTQSPTHLIKTRGQQVTLRCSPKSGHDTVSWYQQALGQGPQFIFQYYEEEERQRGNFPDRFSGHQFPNYSSELNVNALLLGDSALYLCASSLGLAGETYEQYFGPGTRLTVT.

This clone was observed a handful of times. The same CDR3 can be traced to other DNA sequences in this sample. The chain carries TRBV29-1 and TRBJ1-2; D is unclear. The length of the CDR3 is 13 residues. Germline loops: CDR1 SQVTM, CDR2 ANQGSEA. The ends were cut back, 0 bases at V and 4 bases at J, with 9 bases in the middle. The CDR3 DNA sequence: TGCAGCGTTGAAGATCAAGGGTTCTATGGCTACACCTTC. Translation: CSVEDQGFYGYTF.

V and J are TRBV29-1 and TRBJ2-1, with 7 positions matching TRBD2. The CDR3 contains 13 residues. With V trimmed by 6 bases and J by 8 bases, 10 bases remained unmatched. Per the germline V gene, CDR1 is SQVTM and CDR2 is ANQGSEA. The CDR3 region is CSVGAGWGDEQFF. CDR3 sequence (DNA): TGCAGCGTCGGAGCGGGATGGGGGGATGAGCAGTTCTTC.

The CDR3: CSVGTGLDEQYF. CDR3 coding DNA: TGCAGCGTCGGGACAGGGCTGGACGAGCAGTACTTC. V usage is TRBV29-1 and J usage is TRBJ2-7; 9 nucleotides agree with TRBD1. Germline V CDR1 and CDR2: SQVTM, ANQGSEA. The CDR3 loop spans 12 amino acids. Losses at the gene ends were 6 bases for V and 5 bases for J; bases not matched to a gene: 5.

The rearrangement uses TRBV27 and TRBJ2-7; perhaps TRBD1 as D (6 bases). Germline CDR1 and CDR2: MNHEY and SMNVEV (reference sequence). The length of the CDR3 is 13 residues. Trimming cost V 8 bases and J 3 bases, with 14 bases left between them. CDR3 nucleotide sequence: TGTGCCAGCCGAGCAGGGGAAAACTACGAGCAGTACTTC. It is translated as CASRAGENYEQYF.